This T cell receptor beta chain appears in the sequencing data of a study of shared clonotypes between healthy human individuals. Between the trimmed V and J ends, which lost 2 bases and 8 bases, there was a span of 7 bases. This CDR3 comprises 12 residues. Germline V gives CDR1 SGHTA, CDR2 FQGTGA. Note on this clone: Its antigen is unknown.

Authors' methods: ImmunoSEQ output held junction-only sequences without quality scores, so filtering differed. The table came from immunoSEQ multiplex PCR; TCRdb's copy has only in-frame clones and leaves some out. The V and J calls and clone size were taken over from that table, and D and trimming were inferred from the DNA. The sample comprises a few million clones, 90% to 95% of which are singletons, and about 0.39% rests with the top ten. Notes on the study in general: When compared with the clonotypes that were shared by all four sorted-subset donors, the non-shared clonotypes turned out to have lower generation probabilities.

Sequenced: naive CD4+ T cells from PBMCs. Regarding subset: CD45RA+ positively selected. This chain links TRBV7-3 with TRBJ2-1; the D gene could be TRBD1 or TRBD2 (5 bases each). The receptor was isolated from a man younger than 35 in good health. Some clones in this sample may be carry-over from other donors' samples. CDR3 nucleotide sequence: TGTGCCAGCAGCTTAGGGACCCATGAGCAGTTCTTC. It specifies CASSLGTHEQFF.